The 8 T cell receptor beta chains given below trace back to one sample, sequenced in a study of CD8+ T cells in alopecia areata. After isolation, RNA underwent reverse transcription to generate cDNA as the sequencing template. Clones were read by immunoSEQ multiplex PCR, and TCRdb kept only the in-frame ones, dropping some. The sample lists about 140,000 clones, around 51% seen once, with less than 1% in the top ten. The sample was CD4+ T cells sorted from blood, taken at week 0. Receptors were obtained from a human donor with alopecia areata.

This clone was picked up a small number of times. The J gene is TRBJ2-3, the V gene TRBV27; no definite D call. This CDR3 is built from 13 residues. The germline gives CDR1 MNHEY, CDR2 SMNVEV (reference sequence). Trimming removed 6 bases from V and 6 bases from J, with 13 bases in between. The CDR3 bases are TGTGCCAGCAGCCCTGGTTTTCTGGATACGCAGTATTTT. This gives the protein CASSPGFLDTQYF.

This clone was detected a few times. V gene TRBV7-2 combines with J gene TRBJ2-1; a weak D match, TRBD2 (7 bases). CDR3 size: 15 residues. Trimming left V 5 bases short and J 10 bases short, with 21 bases between. Germline V lookup: CDR1 SGHTA, CDR2 FQGNSA. The CDR3 DNA follows: TGTGCCAGCAGCAGCGGCTGGGGAGGGGGGAAAGAGCAGTTCTTC. Its translation is CASSSGWGGGKEQFF.

V gene TRBV29-1 combines with J gene TRBJ2-1; possible D gene TRBD2, 6 bases. The ends were cut back, 5 bases at V and 6 bases at J, with 14 bases in the middle. The germline V gene has CDR1 SQVTM and CDR2 ANQGSEA. The length of the CDR3 is 13 residues. The CDR3 spells CSVMTRSPNEQFF. CDR3 bases: TGCAGCGTTATGACTAGATCCCCCAATGAGCAGTTCTTC.

V and J are TRBV29-1 and TRBJ2-3; D call uncertain. V lost 4 bases and J lost 1, with 6 bases in between. CDR3 length equals 12 residues. Germline CDR1 and CDR2: SQVTM and ANQGSEA. The CDR3 reads CSVVFGTDTQYF. The CDR3 DNA sequence: TGCAGCGTTGTATTTGGCACAGATACGCAGTATTTT.

As to this clone: This same CDR3 is encoded by further DNA sequences in the sample. The V gene is TRBV15, the J gene TRBJ2-5; D could derive from TRBD1 or TRBD2 (5 bases each). CDR1 is LNHNV, CDR2 YYDKDF, per germline (reference sequence). The CDR3 extends over 13 amino acids. The ends were cut back, 3 bases at V and 3 bases at J, with 8 bases in the middle. CDR3 region: CATSRGTEETQYF. The CDR3 DNA reads TGTGCCACCAGCAGGGGGACGGAAGAGACCCAGTACTTC. Together with reference TRBV15 and TRBJ2-5, the CDR3 gives the full variable domain: DAMVIQNPRYQVTQFGKPVTLSCSQTLNHNVMYWYQQKSSQAPKLLFHYYDKDFNNEADTPDNFQSRRPNTSFCFLDIRSPGLGDTAMYLCATSRGTEETQYFGPGTRLLVL.

The chain uses TRBV4-2 and TRBJ1-5, with D perhaps TRBD1 (5 bases). The CDR3 is made up of 17 amino acids. The V and J ends lost 0 bases and 6 bases respectively, with 18 bases between them. Germline-derived CDR1 and CDR2 are LGHNA and YNFKEQ. The CDR3 sequence is CASSQDIAGFGTQPQHF. The CDR3, as DNA: TGTGCCAGCAGCCAAGATATTGCCGGGTTCGGGACTCAGCCCCAGCATTTT.

This chain connects TRBV28 to TRBJ1-2, with TRBD1 as a possible D gene (5 bases). In germline, CDR1 is MDHEN, CDR2 SYDVKM. Trimming took off 5 bases at V and 5 bases at J, with 15 bases between the two ends. CDR3 length equals 14 residues. The DNA of the CDR3 is TGTGCCAGCAGTACCGGTTCAGGGAGGTATGGCTACACCTTC. Translation: CASSTGSGRYGYTF.

This clone was observed a handful of times. The CDR3 DNA is TGTGCCAGCAGCTTAGAATGGACCTACGAGCAGTACTTC. Protein product: CASSLEWTYEQYF. This chain links TRBV7-2 with TRBJ2-7; D call uncertain. Trimming cost V 1 base and J 2 bases, with 6 bases left between them. Germline V lookup: CDR1 SGHTA, CDR2 FQGNSA. This CDR3 is 13 amino acids long.